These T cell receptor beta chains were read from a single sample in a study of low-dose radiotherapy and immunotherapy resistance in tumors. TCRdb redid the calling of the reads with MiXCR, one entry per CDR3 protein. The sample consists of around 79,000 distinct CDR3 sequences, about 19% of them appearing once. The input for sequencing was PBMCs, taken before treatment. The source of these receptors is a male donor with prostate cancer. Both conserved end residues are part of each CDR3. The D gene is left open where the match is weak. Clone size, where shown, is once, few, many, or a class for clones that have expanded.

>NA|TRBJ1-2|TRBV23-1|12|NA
TGCGCCAGCAGGAGGACAGTTGGCGGCTACACCTTC
CASRRTVGGYTF
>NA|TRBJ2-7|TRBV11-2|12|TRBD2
TGTGCCAGCAGGGGACTAGCGCCGGAGCAGTACTTC
CASRGLAPEQYF
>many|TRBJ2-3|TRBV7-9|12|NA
TGTGCCAGCAGCTTAGACGTAGATACGCAGTATTTT
CASSLDVDTQYF
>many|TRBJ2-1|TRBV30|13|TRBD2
TGTGCCTGGAAAGGACTAGGTAACTATGAGCAGTTCTTC
CAWKGLGNYEQFF
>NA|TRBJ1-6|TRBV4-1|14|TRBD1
TGCGCCAGCAGCCGGGACAGGGCTAATTCACCCCTCCACTTT
CASSRDRANSPLHF
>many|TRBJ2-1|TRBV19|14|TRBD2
TGTGCCAGTAGGAAGCGGGAGGGCATGTATGAGCAGTTCTTC
CASRKREGMYEQFF
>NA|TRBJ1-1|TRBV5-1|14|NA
TGCGCCAGCAGCTTGGACGGCAACCGACCTGAAGCTTTCTTT
CASSLDGNRPEAFF
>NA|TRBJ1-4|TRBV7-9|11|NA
TGTGCCAGCAGCTTAAATGAAAAACTGTTTTTT
CASSLNEKLFF
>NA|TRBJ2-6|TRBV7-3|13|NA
TGTGCCAGCAGCCCCGGTCGTACCAACGTCCTGACTTTC
CASSPGRTNVLTF
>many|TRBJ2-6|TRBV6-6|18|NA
TGTGCCAGCAGTTATTTTGGCGGAGCCCGCTCTGGGGCCAACGTCCTGACTTTC
CASSYFGGARSGANVLTF
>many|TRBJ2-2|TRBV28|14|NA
TGTGCCAGCAGCCCAAGGTCGAACACCGGGGAGCTGTTTTTT
CASSPRSNTGELFF
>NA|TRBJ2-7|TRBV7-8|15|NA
TGTGCCAGCAGCTTAGATAGACCCCGGGTGACCGAGCAGTACTTC
CASSLDRPRVTEQYF
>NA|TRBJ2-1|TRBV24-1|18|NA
TGTGCCACCAGTGATTTGGGGGGGGGGGCGAGCTCCTACAATGAGCAGTTCTTC
CATSDLGGGASSYNEQFF
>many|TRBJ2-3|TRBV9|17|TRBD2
TGTGCCAGCAGCGTAGGAGATAGCGGGAGGTTTACAGATACGCAGTATTTT
CASSVGDSGRFTDTQYF
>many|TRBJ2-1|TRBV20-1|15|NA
TGCAGTGCTAGAGCGGTGAGAGGGGCCCACAATGAGCAGTTCTTC
CSARAVRGAHNEQFF
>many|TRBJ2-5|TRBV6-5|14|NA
TGTGCCAGCAGTTACCTGGCAGTTCAAGAGACCCAGTACTTC
CASSYLAVQETQYF
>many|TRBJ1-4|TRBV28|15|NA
TGTGCCAGCAGTCCCCCGACAGACCCTAATGAAAAACTGTTTTTT
CASSPPTDPNEKLFF
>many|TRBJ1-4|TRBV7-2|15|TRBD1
TGTGCCAGCAGCCTCAACCTGGGACAGGGGAGGAAACTGTTTTTT
CASSLNLGQGRKLFF
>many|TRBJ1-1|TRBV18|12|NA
TGTGCCAGCTCACCTGGCACAGCTGAAGCTTTCTTT
CASSPGTAEAFF
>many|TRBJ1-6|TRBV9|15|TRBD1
TGTGCCAGCAGCGTGACAGGGGACGTTATTTCACCCCTCCACTTT
CASSVTGDVISPLHF
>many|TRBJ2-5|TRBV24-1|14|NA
TGTGCCACCAGTCCCCAGGACCGACCGCAGACCCAGTACTTC
CATSPQDRPQTQYF
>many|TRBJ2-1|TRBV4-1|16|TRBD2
TGCGCCAGCAGCCAACTCGGCGGGGGGGTATACAATGAGCAGTTCTTC
CASSQLGGGVYNEQFF
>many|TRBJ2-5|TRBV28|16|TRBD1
TGTGCCAGCAGTTCGGCCGGGACAGGGGCCCAAGAGACCCAGTACTTC
CASSSAGTGAQETQYF
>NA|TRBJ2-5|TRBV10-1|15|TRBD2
TGCGCCAGCAGCCCGGGACTAGCGTTCTTAGAGACCCAGTACTTC
CASSPGLAFLETQYF
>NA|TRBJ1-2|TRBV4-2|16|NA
TGTGCCAGCAGCCAAGAGACTAGCGGGGGGGCCTATGGCTACACCTTC
CASSQETSGGAYGYTF
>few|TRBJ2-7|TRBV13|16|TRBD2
TGTGCCAGCAGCTTGATGGGACTAGCGGGAGGAGACGAGCAGTACTTC
CASSLMGLAGGDEQYF
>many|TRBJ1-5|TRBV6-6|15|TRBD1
TGTGCCAGCAGCTCCGGGACAGGGGTTGCTCAGCCCCAGCATTTT
CASSSGTGVAQPQHF
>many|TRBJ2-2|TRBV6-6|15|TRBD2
TGTGCCAGCTCCCCGGGAGGAGGGAACACCGGGGAGCTGTTTTTT
CASSPGGGNTGELFF
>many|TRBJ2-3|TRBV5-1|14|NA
TGCGCCAGCAGCTTGGAACGGCACACAGATACGCAGTATTTT
CASSLERHTDTQYF
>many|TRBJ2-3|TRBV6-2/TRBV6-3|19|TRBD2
TGTGCCAGCACCGCCCGCTACATTCCGGGACTAGCCCAGCCAGATACGCAGTATTTT
CASTARYIPGLAQPDTQYF
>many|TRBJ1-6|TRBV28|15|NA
TGTGCCAGCAGTTTGGAGCTGCTTATTAATTCACCCCTCCACTTT
CASSLELLINSPLHF
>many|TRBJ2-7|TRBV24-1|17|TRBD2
TGTGCCACCGGAGATATATCGGGAGGACTTCGAATCTACGAGCAGTACTTC
CATGDISGGLRIYEQYF
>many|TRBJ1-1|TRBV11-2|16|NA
TGTGCCAGCAGCTTAGATCTGGGACACGTGGCCACTGAAGCTTTCTTT
CASSLDLGHVATEAFF
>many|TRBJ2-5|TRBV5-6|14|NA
TGTGCCAGCAGCTCGGGATTATCGCAAGAGACCCAGTACTTC
CASSSGLSQETQYF
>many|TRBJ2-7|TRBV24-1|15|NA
TGTGCCACCAGTGAAACGGGACCAAACCTCTACGAGCAGTACTTC
CATSETGPNLYEQYF